This T cell receptor (beta chain) is from a study of immune evolution from preneoplasia to lung adenocarcinoma. Germline V gives CDR1 SGHDN, CDR2 FVKESK. This CDR3 has 15 amino acids. V was cut by 1 base and J by 1 base, with 10 bases left in between. This clone occurred once. Generated by immunoSEQ multiplex PCR, the TCRdb table keeps only in-frame clones and is missing some. The sample lists 9,500 to 15,000 clones, more than 75% seen once, with approximately 3.9% in the top ten. The TCR was taken from a person aged 50-69 years with lung adenocarcinoma. V and J are TRBV14 and TRBJ1-1; perhaps TRBD1 as D (5 bases). Source material: FFPE tissue from an adenomatous hyperplasia lung lesion. Specified subset: atypical adenomatous hyperplasia (AAH), lung preneoplasia. The CDR3 spells CASSQGSQGNTEAFF. The CDR3, as DNA: TGTGCCAGCAGCCAAGGGTCCCAGGGGAACACTGAAGCTTTCTTT.